One sample yielded the 24 T cell receptor beta chains listed below, sequenced in a study of T cell repertoires in cytomegalovirus infection. TCRdb re-derived calls from the reads in MiXCR, one entry per CDR3 protein. The sample shows around 260,000 distinct CDR3 sequences, less than 9.5% of them seen only once. The source material was PBMCs. The receptor source for this set is a human donor in good health (CMV status not recorded). Some clones in this sample may be carry-over from other donors' samples.

This clonotype was recorded many times. The chain couples TRBV19 to TRBJ2-1; 14 nucleotides line up with TRBD2. CDR1 and CDR2 from the germline V gene are LNHDA and SQIVND (reference sequence). The CDR3 covers 18 residues. Germline trimming cut 3 bases from V and 8 bases from J; bases unmatched to any gene: 12. The chain's CDR3 is CASSIFPTSGGALDEQFF. The DNA for the CDR3 is TGTGCCAGTAGTATTTTCCCGACTAGCGGGGGGGCCTTAGATGAGCAGTTCTTC. Based on the CDR3 plus reference TRBV19 and TRBJ2-1, the full variable domain is DGGITQSPKYLFRKEGQNVTLSCEQNLNHDAMYWYRQDPGQGLRLIYYSQIVNDFQKGDIAEGYSVSREKKESFPLTVTSAQKNPTAFYLCASSIFPTSGGALDEQFFGPGTRLTVL.

This clonotype was observed many times. The chain links TRBV12-3 or TRBV12-4 to TRBJ1-5; TRBD1 matches at 7 bases. V was clipped by 5 bases and J by 1 base; unmatched bases: 8. The CDR3 extends over 16 amino acids. CDR3 sequence: CASSIIQGTSNQPQHF. CDR3 DNA sequence: TGTGCCAGCAGTATAATACAGGGGACAAGCAATCAGCCCCAGCATTTT.

This clonotype has only a few counts. This chain uses TRBV4-3 with TRBJ2-2; D gene ambiguous. The CDR3 has 18 residues. From germline, CDR1 is LGHNA and CDR2 YSLEER. Between the trimmed V and J ends, which lost 0 bases and 0 bases, there was a span of 14 bases. This CDR3 reads CASSQDRLGRSNTGELFF. The DNA of the CDR3 is TGCGCCAGCAGCCAAGATAGATTAGGTCGATCGAACACCGGGGAGCTGTTTTTT.

This clonotype was counted ten times or more. The chain employs TRBV7-2 and TRBJ1-1; possible D gene TRBD1, 5 bases. This CDR3 region has 14 residues. Trimming stripped 10 bases from V and 4 bases from J, with 19 bases between. From germline, CDR1 is SGHTA and CDR2 FQGNSA. The CDR3 spells CATRPGLPITEAFF. The CDR3 DNA is TGTGCCACCCGACCGGGACTCCCAATCACTGAAGCTTTCTTT.

This clonotype was seen only a few times. V is TRBV12-3 or TRBV12-4 and J is TRBJ2-7; the match to TRBD1 covers 12 bases. There are 17 residues in the CDR3. J was trimmed by 5 bases and V by 5 bases; bases with no gene match: 13. This CDR3 is CASSQFKPGTGGDEQYF. CDR3 nucleotide sequence: TGTGCCAGCAGTCAATTCAAGCCCGGGACAGGGGGCGACGAGCAGTACTTC.

This clonotype was counted at least ten times. The genes are TRBV6-1 and TRBJ1-1, with a tentative D call TRBD1 (6 bases). This CDR3 is 14 amino acids long. The V and J ends lost 1 base and 3 bases respectively, with 9 bases between them. Germline loops: CDR1 MNHNS, CDR2 SASEGT. CDR3: CASSEGDKDTEAFF. CDR3 sequence (DNA): TGTGCCAGCAGTGAAGGGGACAAAGACACTGAAGCTTTCTTT.

This clonotype occurred a few times. The gene calls are TRBV27 and TRBJ2-7, with 11 nucleotides matching TRBD2. This CDR3 is 14 amino acids long. The V and J ends lost 4 bases and 3 bases, in that order; junction bases with no gene match: 2. The germline gives CDR1 MNHEY, CDR2 SMNVEV (reference sequence). The CDR3 bases are TGTGCCAGCAGTTCTAGCGGGGGGCGCTACGAGCAGTACTTC. This encodes CASSSSGGRYEQYF.

DNA for the CDR3: TGTGCCAGCAGGCCCAGTTTAAGGGGCTACACCTTC. Amino acid sequence: CASRPSLRGYTF. The chain employs TRBV12-3 or TRBV12-4 and TRBJ1-2; D is unresolved. V lost 6 bases to trimming and J lost 8 bases, with 13 bases between them. CDR3 length equals 12 residues.

This clonotype appeared many times. This chain uses TRBV20-1 with TRBJ2-5; 10 nucleotides match TRBD2. This CDR3 has 14 residues. Per the germline V gene, CDR1 is DFQATT and CDR2 is SNEGSKA (reference sequence). The ends lost 2 bases at V and 4 bases at J; junction bases unmatched: 4. The CDR3 DNA sequence: TGCAGTGCTAGAAGCGGGGGGGCCAGAGAGACCCAGTACTTC. Protein: CSARSGGARETQYF.

V is TRBV6-2 or TRBV6-3 and J is TRBJ2-2; D might be TRBD1 or TRBD2, each matching 5 bases. Germline V CDR1 and CDR2: MNHEY, SVGEGT. The CDR3 contains 16 residues. The germline V and J ends were trimmed by 5 bases and 1 base, with 14 bases remaining between them. This chain's CDR3 is CASSGGQFLNTGELFF. CDR3 sequence (DNA): TGTGCCAGCAGTGGGGGTCAGTTCCTGAACACCGGGGAGCTGTTTTTT.

A few counts support this clonotype. The chain employs TRBV20-1 and TRBJ2-7, with D possibly matching TRBD2 (5 bases). CDR3 length: 11 residues. Trimming pared 5 bases from V and 2 bases from J, leaving 7 bases between. The germline CDR1 and CDR2 sequences are DFQATT and SNEGSKA (reference sequence). CDR3: CSAQRTYEQYF. CDR3 bases: TGCAGTGCTCAGCGGACCTACGAGCAGTACTTC.

This clonotype has at least ten counts. V gene TRBV7-9 combines with J gene TRBJ2-2; D not resolved. Trimming removed 4 bases at V and 3 bases at J, with 15 bases between. The germline V gene has CDR1 SEHNR and CDR2 FQNEAQ (reference sequence). The CDR3 runs 16 residues. The CDR3 DNA reads TGTGCCAGCAGCTCTCGGGCCAGTCTTGACACCGGGGAGCTGTTTTTT. Amino acids: CASSSRASLDTGELFF.

This chain connects TRBV11-3 to TRBJ2-3, with a possible D match to TRBD1 (6 bases). The ends were cut back, 6 bases at V and 3 bases at J, with 13 bases in the middle. The CDR3 extends over 14 amino acids. Germline-derived CDR1 and CDR2 are SGHNT and YENEEA. The CDR3 DNA is TGTGCCAGCAGAGGTGGGGGCGGGACAGATACGCAGTATTTT. Translation: CASRGGGGTDTQYF.

This clonotype was seen at least ten times. This chain connects TRBV12-3 or TRBV12-4 to TRBJ2-7; D unresolved. Trimming removed 6 bases from V and 3 bases from J, with 12 bases in between. The CDR3 contains 13 residues. CDR3 coding DNA: TGTGCCAGCAGCCACCCTGGCGTCTACGAGCAGTACTTC. It yields the protein CASSHPGVYEQYF.

In this sample, this clonotype turned up a few times. The V gene is TRBV2, the J gene TRBJ1-5; 7 positions agree with TRBD1. With 7 bases clipped from V and 0 bases from J, the junction kept 6 bases outside the gene matches. CDR1 SNHLY and CDR2 FYNNEI come from the germline V gene. The CDR3 runs 15 residues. The CDR3 coding sequence is TGTGCCAGCACCGGGGACAGACATAGCAATCAGCCCCAGCATTTT. Protein product: CASTGDRHSNQPQHF.

The table lists this clonotype with a few counts. The J gene is TRBJ1-1, the V gene TRBV7-6, with D hard to call. Germline V CDR1 and CDR2: SGHVS, FNYEAQ. The CDR3 consists of 14 residues. V was pared by 3 bases and J by 1 base, with 9 bases between. CDR3 loop: CASSFPRTNTEAFF. The CDR3 DNA sequence: TGTGCCAGCAGCTTCCCACGGACGAACACTGAAGCTTTCTTT.

V is TRBV19 and J is TRBJ1-1, with D unclear. Germline V gives CDR1 LNHDA, CDR2 SQIVND (reference sequence). The V and J ends lost 7 bases and 0 bases respectively, with 9 bases between them. This CDR3 region has 13 residues. CDR3 DNA: TGTGCCAGTACCACCCAGTTGAACACTGAAGCTTTCTTT. Its translation: CASTTQLNTEAFF.

This clonotype came up many times. The chain links TRBV7-2 to TRBJ2-7; no firm D call. Trimming removed 1 base at V and 2 bases at J, with 12 bases between. The germline CDR1 and CDR2 sequences are SGHTA and FQGNSA. The CDR3 consists of 15 residues. CDR3 sequence: CASSLGSLMAYEQYF. In DNA, the CDR3 is TGTGCCAGCAGCTTAGGCTCCCTTATGGCCTACGAGCAGTACTTC.

This clonotype came up a few times. J is TRBJ1-4 and V is TRBV6-5, with D possibly being TRBD1 (5 bases). Per germline, CDR1 MNHEY and CDR2 SVGAGI. The CDR3 has 17 amino acids. V was cut by 2 bases and J by 2 bases, with 15 bases left in between. In nucleotides, the CDR3 is TGTGCCAGCAGTTACCGGCCTCCAGGGCCCACTAATGAAAAACTGTTTTTT. Amino acids: CASSYRPPGPTNEKLFF.

This clonotype was seen ten or more times. This sequence joins TRBV7-2 and TRBJ2-1, with D possibly TRBD2 on 6 matching bases. This CDR3 has 16 amino acids. CDR1 and CDR2 (germline): SGHTA, FQGNSA. V was clipped by 4 bases and J by 7 bases, with 20 bases between them. The CDR3, as DNA: TGTGCCAGCAGCTGGGGGAGCGGGTCGGTTGGAAATGAGCAGTTCTTC. This translates into CASSWGSGSVGNEQFF.

J is TRBJ2-7 and V is TRBV12-3 or TRBV12-4, with D perhaps matching TRBD1 (6 bases). V was shortened by 5 bases and J by 2 bases, with 13 bases between the two germline ends. The CDR3 length is 14 residues. The CDR3 coding sequence is TGTGCCAGCAGTCGCGAGGGGGTGGCCTACGAGCAGTACTTC. Residues: CASSREGVAYEQYF.

The V call is TRBV5-8, the J call TRBJ1-5; TRBD1 aligns across 8 bases. V lost 4 bases and J lost 3; bases outside the gene matches: 6. CDR1 SGHTS and CDR2 YDEGEE come from the germline V gene. The CDR3 is made up of 15 amino acids. CDR3 residues: CASSRGQGDNQPQHF. CDR3 nucleotides: TGTGCCAGCAGCCGAGGACAGGGAGACAATCAGCCCCAGCATTTT.

This clonotype was observed at least ten times. This chain joins TRBV7-2 and TRBJ1-6; weak D call: TRBD1 (5 bases). Trimming cost V 3 bases and J 14 bases, with 29 bases left between them. CDR3 length: 18 residues. In germline, CDR1 is SGHTA, CDR2 FQGNSA. Written as DNA, the CDR3 is TGTGCCAGCAGCTTTTCAACGGGGTTAGTCAGGGTCTCAGCATCCCTCCACTTT. Translated, it gives CASSFSTGLVRVSASLHF. Drawing the rest from reference TRBV7-2 and TRBJ1-6, the complete variable domain is GAGVSQSPSNKVTEKGKDVELRCDPISGHTALYWYRQSLGQGLEFLIYFQGNSAPDKSGLPSDRFSAERTGGSVSTLTIQRTQQEDSAVYLCASSFSTGLVRVSASLHFGNGTRLTVT.

This clonotype was observed many times. V gene TRBV7-2 combines with J gene TRBJ1-1; D may be TRBD1 (5 bases). V was cut by 1 base and J by 8 bases, with 8 bases left in between. The CDR3 loop spans 12 amino acids. Germline V lookup: CDR1 SGHTA, CDR2 FQGNSA. CDR3: CASSLVRTEAFF. In DNA, the CDR3 is TGTGCCAGCAGCTTAGTCAGGACAGAAGCTTTCTTT.